The 2 T cell receptor beta chains in this list originate from one sample, sequenced in a study of response to subunit inactivated influenza vaccine. MiXCR was run by TCRdb on the RT-PCR reads, yielding one entry per CDR3 protein. The data show around 470,000 distinct CDR3 sequences, approximately 7.2% seen once. The specimen comprised PBMCs from blood, sampled less than 25 months after vaccination. The source is a man aged 50 to 69 who received an inactivated influenza vaccine.

V gene TRBV3-1 combines with J gene TRBJ2-7; weak D call: TRBD1 (7 bases). Germline lookup yields CDR1 LGHDT and CDR2 YNNKEL (reference sequence). The CDR3 spans 15 residues. V lost 4 bases and J lost 0, with 13 bases in between. CDR3 nucleotide sequence: TGTGCCAGCAGCCGCGGGACAGCTAGCTCCTACGAGCAGTACTTC. Its protein is CASSRGTASSYEQYF.

This chain joins TRBV27 and TRBJ1-6; 9 positions agree with TRBD1. With 5 bases clipped from V and 8 bases from J, the junction kept 7 bases outside the gene matches. The CDR3 extends over 15 amino acids. Per the germline V gene, CDR1 is MNHEY and CDR2 is SMNVEV (reference sequence). This CDR3 reads CASSAHRGRDSPLHF. CDR3 in DNA: TGTGCCAGCAGTGCCCACAGGGGGCGGGATTCACCCCTCCACTTT.